Following are 15 T cell receptor beta chains from one sample sequenced in a study of tumor and adjacent non-tumor tissue in lung cancer. The template was RNA from unsorted bulk tissue. TCRbeta libraries were built with three rounds of nested PCR, modified from ARM-PCR. Each CDR3 protein is one row after TCRdb ran MiXCR on the multiplex PCR reads. The sample contains approximately 65,000 distinct CDR3 sequences, 55% to 70% of which appear only once. The specimen was lung tumor tissue. Source of these receptors: a man between 50 and 59 years old with non-small cell lung cancer.

To note about this clonotype: At one end the junction does not follow the germline gene, possibly because of a read error. The chain uses TRBV5-6 and TRBJ1-6; no reliable D call. CDR3 length equals 15 residues. The germline gives CDR1 SGHDT, CDR2 YYEEEE. The DNA of the CDR3 is TGTGCCAGCAACTTGGAGGTCGACTCTAATTCACCCCTGCACTTT. It codes for CASNLEVDSNSPLHF.

With respect to this clonotype: Without the conserved terminal phenylalanine or tryptophan, this CDR3 likely stems from a read error. The DNA is left out, because the CDR3 cannot be placed on it with certainty; the CDR3 is given as TCRdb lists it. J is TRBJ2-5 and V is TRBV25-1. Germline CDR1 reads MGHDK; CDR2 reads SYGVNS. The CDR3 length equals 16 residues, ends included. CDR3 residues: CASSEVMVGRTGTQHL.

To note about this clonotype: The CDR3 ends on some other residue instead of the conserved phenylalanine or tryptophan, so this is likely a read error. The chain combines TRBV4-1 with TRBJ2-1; 7 bases match TRBD1. The CDR3 consists of 17 residues. Germline CDR1 is MGHRA and CDR2 is YSYEKL. The CDR3 loop is CASSPQFTGAIYNDQFL. The CDR3 DNA sequence: TGCGCCAGCAGCCCGCAATTCACAGGGGCCATCTACAATGATCAGTTCTTA.

The table lists this clonotype with a count of one. Just one base apart from a much larger clone, this may be a read error. The chain uses TRBV6-5 and TRBJ1-2; 7 bases match TRBD1. This CDR3 region has 16 residues. CDR1 is MNHEY and CDR2 is SVGAGI in the germline V gene. CDR3 bases: TGTACCAGCAGAAAGTTGACAGGGACATATAACTATGGCTACACCTTC. Translating gives CTSRKLTGTYNYGYTF.

In its sample, this clonotype was seen many times. This sequence joins TRBV29-1 and TRBJ1-2; 7 bases match TRBD1. CDR1 is SQVTM, CDR2 ANQGSEA, per germline. V was clipped by 5 bases and J by 8 bases; unmatched bases: 17. The CDR3 length is 15 residues. The CDR3 sequence: CSVWEVGATGQGYTF. The DNA for the CDR3 is TGCAGCGTTTGGGAAGTGGGGGCGACAGGGCAAGGCTACACCTTC.

About this clonotype: This may be a read error, as it is one base from a much larger clone. The chain recombines TRBV12-3 or TRBV12-4 with TRBJ2-1; the D is unclear. The CDR3 runs 17 residues. The chain's CDR3 is CASSLGSLPSSYNERFF. The CDR3 nucleotides are TGTGCCAGCAGTTTGGGCAGCCTGCCGAGCTCCTACAATGAGCGGTTCTTC.

For this clonotype: An end of the junction differs from the germline gene, which may be a read error. The genes are TRBV6-1 and TRBJ2-6; D unclear. CDR1 and CDR2 (germline): MNHNS, SASEGT. This CDR3 spans 13 amino acids. CDR3 coding DNA: TGTGCCAGCACGCTCTCTGTGGCCAACGTCCTGACTTTC. This sequence encodes CASTLSVANVLTF.

The chain links TRBV9 to TRBJ2-3, with D possibly TRBD1 on 5 matching bases. This CDR3 has 15 amino acids. The germline CDR1 and CDR2 sequences are SGDLS and YYNGEE. In DNA form, the CDR3 reads TGTGTCAACAGCTTGGACACCGGTGGGACAGATACGCAGTATTTT. It encodes CVNSLDTGGTDTQYF.

The chain is built from TRBV10-3 and TRBJ1-1; possibly TRBD1 for D (6 bases). The CDR3 covers 12 residues. The germline CDR1 and CDR2 sequences are ENHRY and SYGVKD. V was trimmed by 5 bases and J by 12 bases, leaving 16 bases between them. The CDR3 DNA is TGTGCCATCAGTAATGGGGGCCCCGAAACTTTCTTT. Translation: CAISNGGPETFF.

The table lists this clonotype with many counts. The chain links TRBV7-9 to TRBJ2-3; D gene ambiguous. The CDR3 is 11 amino acids. Trimming shortened V by 4 bases and J by 2 bases, and 1 base separated the two germline ends. Germline V gene data show CDR1 as SEHNR and CDR2 as FQNEAQ (reference sequence). The CDR3 loop is CASSYTDTQYF. CDR3 sequence (DNA): TGTGCCAGCAGCTACACAGATACGCAGTATTTT.

Comment on this clonotype: The conserved phenylalanine or tryptophan is not found at the CDR3 terminus, so this likely reflects a read error. The chain joins TRBV6-1 to TRBJ2-5; the D call may be TRBD1 or TRBD2 (5 bases each). Germline values: CDR1 MNHNS, CDR2 SASEGT. This CDR3 has 16 amino acids. Trimming removed 4 bases from V and 2 bases from J, with 17 bases in between. As DNA, the CDR3 is TGTGCCAGCAGTGGGGGGAAGGCGGGCCGACAAGAGACCCAGTACTTA. Encoded protein: CASSGGKAGRQETQYL.

In the case of this clonotype: Just one base apart from a much larger clone, this may be a read error. The chain links TRBV10-3 to TRBJ2-1; 11 bases line up with TRBD2. Germline CDR1 reads ENHRY; CDR2 reads SYGVKD. The CDR3 has 15 residues. The CDR3 sequence: CASGQQLAGVNGQFF. CDR3 bases: TGTGCCAGCGGACAGCAACTAGCGGGAGTGAATGGGCAGTTCTTC.

The chain is built from TRBV5-1 and TRBJ1-4, with 7 bases aligning to TRBD1. The CDR3 is 15 amino acids. Germline values: CDR1 SGHRS, CDR2 YFSETQ. The V gene end was trimmed by 0 bases and the J gene end by 5 bases; junction bases not matched to a gene: 4. For the CDR3, the DNA is TGCGCCAGCAGCTTGGTTACAGGGGCAAATGAAAAACTGTTTTTT. Translated, it gives CASSLVTGANEKLFF.

For this clonotype: The conserved final phenylalanine or tryptophan is absent from the CDR3, which likely points to a read error. No DNA is shown, since the ends of the CDR3 on it are uncertain; the CDR3 is the one TCRdb lists. The chain uses TRBV11-2 and TRBJ2-1. The CDR3 comprises 10 residues, both ends counted. Germline V gives CDR1 SGHAT, CDR2 FQNNGV. The CDR3 loop reads CASSLGEQLI.

This clonotype appeared many times. V and J are TRBV12-3 or TRBV12-4 and TRBJ2-5; possible D gene TRBD2, 8 bases. This CDR3 is 14 amino acids long. Trimming cost V 3 bases and J 3 bases, with 11 bases left between them. CDR3 sequence: CASSFSGTEETQYF. The DNA for the CDR3 is TGTGCCAGCAGTTTTAGCGGGACAGAAGAGACCCAGTACTTC.